This TCR beta chain stems from a study of vaccination effects on CD4 cells after COVID-19. Study overall: Each participant was given two doses of one vaccine (BNT162b2 or mRNA-1273).

Turning to this clone: Its target is not known.

CDR3 length equals 11 residues. Germline CDR1 reads DFQATT; CDR2 reads SNEGSKA (reference sequence). Libraries were prepared by immunoSEQ multiplex PCR; TCRdb keeps only in-frame clonotypes and omits some of them. This sample has some 65,000 clones; less than 85% occur once, and the top ten carry approximately 2.6%. Pools of viral peptides were used by the ViraFEST assay to expand antigen-specific CD4+ T cells ahead of sequencing. The culture ran for roughly ten days before CD4+ T cells were isolated. Having tested negative for nucleocapsid antibodies, the vaccine recipients showed no prior SARS-CoV-2 infection.

This specimen was CD4+ T cells from PBMCs cultured with HCoV-NL63 spike peptides, taken before COVID-19 vaccination. The genes are TRBV20-1 and TRBJ1-1; perhaps TRBD1 as D (6 bases). The sequence was collected from a human donor who received a COVID-19 vaccine. CDR3 coding DNA: TGCAGCGGCAGGGGAAACACTGAAGCTTTCTTT. It codes for CSGRGNTEAFF.